The clone carrying this T cell receptor beta chain showed up just once. The repertoire was sequenced with immunoSEQ multiplex PCR; TCRdb's copy has only in-frame clones and lacks some. The repertoire holds about 300,000 clones, with around 69% as singletons. This CDR3 is 16 amino acids long. Germline assignment: CDR1 SGHTS and CDR2 YDEGEE. After removal of 4 bases from V and 0 bases from J, the junction contained 10 bases not matched to a gene. These data originate in a study of cytotoxic CD8 clonotypes in ibrutinib-treated CLL. Background on the study: With a range of 6 to 36, the median treatment time before response samples were taken was under 15 months. Samples showed on average about 250,000 productive templates and around 94,000 productive rearrangements.

The chain recombines TRBV5-8 with TRBJ2-7; 7 bases align to TRBD2. The TCR was taken from a human donor with chronic lymphocytic leukemia. Sequencing was performed on PBMCs, taken at disease progression, from a patient treated with ibrutinib. The CDR3 DNA reads TGTGCCAGCAGCGACAGACTAGCAAGACTCTCCTACGAGCAGTACTTC. Translated, it gives CASSDRLARLSYEQYF.